This record covers a single T cell receptor beta chain. Treatment specified: oral pan-JAK inhibitor, 5-10 mg twice daily. The sample comes from a study of CD8+ T cells in alopecia areata. The sequencing template was cDNA reverse transcribed from extracted RNA. Some clones are missing from TCRdb's copy, which holds only in-frame ones; the method was immunoSEQ multiplex PCR. In the table there are roughly 210,000 clones, roughly 44% of which are singletons. Germline CDR1 is SGHTA and CDR2 is FQGNSA. Trimming took 2 bases from V and 6 from J, leaving 17 bases between them. The CDR3 length is 15 residues. This TCR was recovered from a human donor with alopecia areata. Sample: CD4+ T cells sorted from blood, taken at approximately week 36, from a patient treated with tofacitinib. The V call is TRBV7-2, the J call TRBJ2-7, with D possibly matching TRBD1 (6 bases). The CDR3 DNA is TGTGCCAGCAGCTTAAGGCCAGGGGATGGGGGCGAGCAGTACTTC. As protein: CASSLRPGDGGEQYF.